Listed here is a single T cell receptor beta chain. This record comes from a study of blood T cell repertoires in COVID-19. The overall study: Sites in the United States, Italy and Spain provided acute and convalescent COVID-19 samples. The cDNA or gDNA used as material had been derived from T cells, B-cell-depleted T cells, or PBMCs.

Per the authors' pipeline: Estimation of nucleated cell counts was performed using reference gene primer amplification. Produced via immunoSEQ multiplex PCR; TCRdb's table is partial and in-frame only. D and trimming come from the DNA, and the V and J calls and clone size come from that table. The sample yields roughly 160,000 clones, just over 85% seen once. The CDR3 spans 14 residues. Trimming took 1 base from V and 4 from J, leaving 10 bases between them. The germline gives CDR1 MDHEN, CDR2 SYDVKM. This TCR was sampled from a man aged 60 to 75 with acute or convalescent COVID-19. The V call is TRBV28, the J call TRBJ1-2, with no clear D. Sequenced: peripheral blood. The CDR3 DNA follows: TGTGCCAGCAGTTTATCAGGAATTCTCTATGGCTACACCTTC. Encoded protein: CASSLSGILYGYTF.